This paragraph covers one T cell receptor (beta chain) sequence. This entry comes from a study of human T cells and chemical hapten exposure. The overall study: Patches that contained 0.01% DPC were applied to the upper back and read at 6 days. Variability of per-sample TCR yields stemmed mainly from small differences in pooled library volume.

CDR1 is SQVTM and CDR2 is ANQGSEA in the germline V gene. The CDR3 sequence is 15 residues long. V shed 8 bases, J shed 5 bases, and the junction held 13 bases outside the gene matches. Time point reported: patch test 3, about 24 weeks after DPC sensitization. The treatment: therapeutic diphenylcyclopropenone sensitization with weekly scalp DPC. Patch tests were applied only after blood draws. As handled by the study authors: Sample TCR counts, which ranged from 23,224 to 690,600, had a median of about 100,000. TCRdb re-analysed the RACE reads in MiXCR, keeping a single row per CDR3 protein. The V and J calls shown here were made by TCRdb, not taken from the authors' results. The repertoire holds about 76,000 distinct CDR3 sequences, with 10% to 15% as singletons.

This chain links TRBV29-1 with TRBJ2-5, with 11 bases identical to TRBD2. The sequencing here drew on whole blood, taken in connection with sensitization to the hapten diphenylcyclopropenone (DPC). The TCR comes from a woman aged 45-59 years with alopecia areata. Some clones in this sample may be carry-over from other donors' samples. The CDR3 DNA is TGCAGCACAGGGACTAGCGGTAAAACTAGCGAGACCCAGTACTTC. It specifies CSTGTSGKTSETQYF.